The 15 T cell receptor beta chains presented below share a single source sample, sequenced in a study of brain T cells in children with intractable seizures. Measured with immunoSEQ multiplex PCR; TCRdb has only the in-frame clones, and not every one. Of under 400,000 clones in the sample, over 90% were seen once. This sample's time point: blood from clinic visit 5 months post-surgery; TSC patient then seizure free. The sample consisted of peripheral blood, taken approximately 5 months after surgery. The receptors were sampled from a boy in the first two years of life with tuberous sclerosis and intractable seizures.

The chain couples TRBV20-1 to TRBJ2-1; D perhaps matches TRBD2 (6 bases). CDR3 length: 15 residues. The V gene lost 3 bases and the J gene lost 0 bases, with 12 bases spanning the gap. In germline, CDR1 is DFQATT, CDR2 SNEGSKA (reference sequence). Written as DNA, the CDR3 is TGCAGTGCTAGTAGCGGAGGCGGCTCCTACAATGAGCAGTTCTTC. It codes for CSASSGGGSYNEQFF.

The rearrangement uses TRBV6-5 and TRBJ2-2; D is perhaps TRBD1 (5 bases). Germline CDR1 is MNHEY and CDR2 is SVGAGI. Trimming stripped 6 bases from V and 8 bases from J, with 13 bases between. The length of the CDR3 is 13 residues. The CDR3 sequence: CASSTGRLGELFF. The CDR3 DNA follows: TGTGCCAGCAGCACAGGACGGCTTGGGGAGCTGTTTTTT.

This rearrangement joins TRBV9 to TRBJ2-2; D is unclear. Trimming took 0 bases from V and 6 from J, leaving 15 bases between them. The CDR3 spans 16 residues. The V gene's germline CDR1 is SGDLS and CDR2 YYNGEE. CDR3 DNA: TGTGCCAGCAGCGTAGGGAAGGGAAGGGAACCCGGGGAGCTGTTTTTT. The encoded protein is CASSVGKGREPGELFF.

This clone has a single count. V gene TRBV2 combines with J gene TRBJ1-6, with D unresolved. Germline-derived CDR1 and CDR2 are SNHLY and FYNNEI. Trimming cost V 1 base and J 2 bases, with 9 bases left between them. The CDR3 is 16 residues long. The CDR3 sequence: CASSEGDMPYNSPLHF. The CDR3 nucleotides are TGTGCCAGCAGTGAAGGGGATATGCCCTATAATTCACCCCTCCACTTT.

The chain carries TRBV2 and TRBJ2-2; 9 nucleotides agree with TRBD1. With 6 bases clipped from V and 5 bases from J, the junction kept 7 bases outside the gene matches. The CDR3 totals 15 residues. Germline CDR1 is SNHLY and CDR2 is FYNNEI. CDR3 coding DNA: TGTGCCAGCAGAAAGCAGACAGGGGGGACCGGGGAGCTGTTTTTT. It specifies CASRKQTGGTGELFF.

The genes are TRBV6-5 and TRBJ1-4; D is unclear. Per germline, CDR1 MNHEY and CDR2 SVGAGI. There are 14 residues in the CDR3. The germline V and J ends were trimmed by 6 bases and 7 bases, with 15 bases remaining between them. Written as DNA, the CDR3 is TGTGCCAGCAGCTGGGGAGGCGTCGGTGAAAAACTGTTTTTT. It specifies CASSWGGVGEKLFF.

The J gene is TRBJ2-1, the V gene TRBV7-2, with D perhaps TRBD2 (5 bases). The CDR3 has 16 amino acids. Germline V gives CDR1 SGHTA, CDR2 FQGNSA. V lost 3 bases and J 10 bases, leaving 22 bases between the germline ends. The CDR3 sequence is CASSFSETTPSREQFF. CDR3 bases: TGTGCCAGCAGCTTTAGCGAGACTACCCCCTCCCGAGAGCAGTTCTTC. Looking up the rest from reference TRBV7-2 and TRBJ2-1 gives the full variable domain: GAGVSQSPSNKVTEKGKDVELRCDPISGHTALYWYRQSLGQGLEFLIYFQGNSAPDKSGLPSDRFSAERTGGSVSTLTIQRTQQEDSAVYLCASSFSETTPSREQFFGPGTRLTVL.

The chain couples TRBV7-9 to TRBJ2-2; 7 bases are a match to TRBD1. The CDR3 spans 16 residues. V was clipped by 5 bases and J by 1 base; unmatched bases: 7. Germline values: CDR1 SEHNR, CDR2 FQNEAQ (reference sequence). The CDR3 bases are TGTGCCAGCAGCGACGGGTACAGGGGGAACACCGGGGAGCTGTTTTTT. Residues: CASSDGYRGNTGELFF.

To note about this clone: The same CDR3 arises from other DNA sequences in this sample as well. The chain carries TRBV6-5 and TRBJ1-1; D remains unclear. This CDR3 has 12 amino acids. The germline V gene encodes CDR1 MNHEY and CDR2 SVGAGI. V was pared by 6 bases and J by 1 base, with 6 bases between. CDR3 sequence: CASRVGNTEAFF. CDR3 in DNA: TGTGCCAGCAGGGTCGGGAACACTGAAGCTTTCTTT.

The chain is built from TRBV27 and TRBJ1-6, with 8 bases matching TRBD1. CDR3 length: 17 amino acids. CDR1 and CDR2 (germline): MNHEY, SMNVEV (reference sequence). V dropped 5 bases and J dropped 7; count of bases not matched to a gene: 13. The CDR3 coding sequence is TGTGCCAGCAGTCCGACCGGGACAGGAAAAAGGAATTCACCCCTCCACTTT. This translates into CASSPTGTGKRNSPLHF.

This clone was found a few times. The rearrangement uses TRBV2 and TRBJ2-7, with 7 bases matching TRBD2. Germline lookup yields CDR1 SNHLY and CDR2 FYNNEI. The CDR3 runs 12 residues. The ends lost 7 bases at V and 5 bases at J; junction bases unmatched: 5. The CDR3 DNA follows: TGTGCCAGCAACGGACTAGTAGACGAGCAGTACTTC. Translating it yields CASNGLVDEQYF.

The rearrangement joins TRBV5-4 to TRBJ1-6; 8 nucleotides match TRBD1. The germline V gene encodes CDR1 SGHNT and CDR2 YYREEE (reference sequence). V dropped 3 bases and J dropped 8; count of bases not matched to a gene: 4. There are 14 residues in the CDR3. The CDR3 protein is CASSYRGEDSPLHF. CDR3 coding DNA: TGTGCCAGCAGCTACAGGGGGGAGGATTCACCCCTCCACTTT.

The V and J genes are TRBV6-6 and TRBJ2-5, with D uncertain. V shed 5 bases and J shed 2 bases, with 9 bases lying between them. The CDR3 is 13 residues long. Germline assignment: CDR1 MNHNY and CDR2 SVGAGI (reference sequence). The CDR3 DNA sequence: TGTGCCAGCAGTGACGGATGGCAAGAGACCCAGTACTTC. Its translation: CASSDGWQETQYF.

The rearrangement joins TRBV7-2 to TRBJ2-5; D possibly corresponds to TRBD2 (5 bases). There are 19 residues in the CDR3. Looked up from germline, CDR1 is SGHTA and CDR2 is FQGNSA. The ends were cut back, 5 bases at V and 4 bases at J, with 29 bases in the middle. The CDR3 protein is CASSELLGEWTLVGETQYF. The DNA for the CDR3 is TGTGCCAGCAGCGAGCTTCTAGGAGAATGGACTCTTGTGGGAGAGACCCAGTACTTC.

About this clone: Possible read error: a much larger clone is one base away. This chain uses TRBV5-1 with TRBJ2-7; TRBD1 agrees at 11 bases. Germline-derived CDR1 and CDR2 are SGHRS and YFSETQ. This CDR3 is built from 14 residues. Losses at the gene ends were 4 bases for V and 2 bases for J; bases not matched to a gene: 2. CDR3 sequence reads: CASSMGQGAYEQYF. For the CDR3, the DNA is TGCGCCAGCAGCATGGGACAGGGGGCCTACGAGCAGTACTTC.